These 7 T cell receptor beta chains were all obtained from the same sample, sequenced in a study of blood T cell repertoires in COVID-19. Measured with immunoSEQ multiplex PCR; TCRdb has only the in-frame clones, and not every one. The profile shows approximately 90,000 clones, approximately 88% of them singletons. Sequenced input: peripheral blood. The receptor source for this set is a woman of 80 years or more with active or convalescent COVID-19.

The J gene is TRBJ1-5, the V gene TRBV2, with D possibly being TRBD1 (6 bases). CDR1 is SNHLY and CDR2 is FYNNEI in the germline V gene. This CDR3 contains 16 residues. V lost 4 bases, J lost 1 base, and 14 bases lay in between. In DNA, the CDR3 is TGTGCCAGCAGTGCTCCTCGGACAGAAAGCAATCAGCCCCAGCATTTT. Translated, it gives CASSAPRTESNQPQHF.

The chain combines TRBV5-4 with TRBJ1-2; D remains ambiguous. The CDR3 sequence is 15 residues long. CDR1 is SGHNT and CDR2 is YYREEE in the germline V gene (reference sequence). Trimming removed 3 bases at V and 4 bases at J, with 16 bases between. The CDR3 DNA is TGTGCCAGCAGCTCCGGAGTCCGGGTCCTCTATGGCTACACCTTC. Amino acids: CASSSGVRVLYGYTF.

The V and J genes are TRBV20-1 and TRBJ1-2; possible D gene TRBD1, 6 bases. Trimming stripped 3 bases from V and 5 bases from J, with 13 bases between. The CDR3 loop spans 13 amino acids. Germline loops: CDR1 DFQATT, CDR2 SNEGSKA (reference sequence). Written as DNA, the CDR3 is TGCAGTGCTAGTTTGAGCCAGGGGTATGGCTACACCTTC. This codes for CSASLSQGYGYTF.

This chain connects TRBV6-1 to TRBJ2-7; D might be TRBD2 (6 bases). The CDR3 runs to 15 residues. Trimming cost V 8 bases and J 5 bases, with 22 bases left between them. Germline CDR1 is MNHNS and CDR2 is SASEGT. As DNA, the CDR3 is TGTGCCAGCGGCGGGGCGCGGAACATAATCGACGAGCAGTACTTC. Translation: CASGGARNIIDEQYF.

The chain is built from TRBV6-6 and TRBJ1-5; D ambiguous. Trimming pared 2 bases from V and 5 bases from J, leaving 10 bases between. Germline lookup yields CDR1 MNHNY and CDR2 SVGAGI (reference sequence). This CDR3 is built from 14 residues. CDR3 DNA sequence: TGTGCCAGCAGTTACGAGGGAGCGGATCAGCCCCAGCATTTT. This translates into CASSYEGADQPQHF.

The chain carries TRBV5-1 and TRBJ1-5; D is unclear. Trimming shortened V by 5 bases and J by 1 base, and 13 bases separated the two germline ends. Germline CDR1 and CDR2: SGHRS and YFSETQ. The CDR3 covers 15 residues. CDR3 amino acids: CASSMWGGSNQPQHF. The CDR3 region has the DNA TGCGCCAGCAGTATGTGGGGAGGAAGCAATCAGCCCCAGCATTTT.

This chain joins TRBV5-1 and TRBJ1-1; D is ambiguous. V lost 4 bases and J lost 4, with 17 bases in between. CDR3 length: 15 amino acids. The germline V gene encodes CDR1 SGHRS and CDR2 YFSETQ. The DNA for the CDR3 is TGCGCCAGCAGCCCAAGGAAAGGCCCGGGCACTGAAGCTTTCTTT. Translation: CASSPRKGPGTEAFF.